Each of the 21 T cell receptor beta chains below was sequenced from the same sample in a study of T cell repertoires in cytomegalovirus infection. The antigens of these receptors remain unknown. TCRdb re-derived calls from the reads in MiXCR, one entry per CDR3 protein. The sample has approximately 470,000 distinct CDR3 sequences, under 55% seen once; the top ten hold roughly two fifths. The sequencing used cultured PBMCs, collected from culture after CMV antigen stimulation. The receptors derive from a human donor in good health (CMV status not recorded). Some clones in this sample may be carry-over from other donors' samples.

This chain joins TRBV7-6 and TRBJ2-3; a weak D match, TRBD1 (6 bases). The germline V gene has CDR1 SGHVS and CDR2 FNYEAQ. CDR3 length: 13 residues. Trimming shortened V by 5 bases and J by 6 bases, and 12 bases separated the two germline ends. The CDR3 coding sequence is TGTGCCAGCAGCCAAACAGGGTTGGATACGCAGTATTTT. The encoded protein is CASSQTGLDTQYF.

J is TRBJ2-2 and V is TRBV19, with 9 bases fitting TRBD1. The CDR3 spans 17 residues. V dropped 5 bases and J dropped 4; count of bases not matched to a gene: 11. Germline lookup yields CDR1 LNHDA and CDR2 SQIVND (reference sequence). CDR3 sequence (DNA): TGTGCCAGTAGTCCAACCGGGGGACAGGGCCCCACCGGGGAGCTGTTTTTT. Its protein is CASSPTGGQGPTGELFF.

The chain is built from TRBV7-3 and TRBJ1-2; D call uncertain. This CDR3 has 13 amino acids. CDR1 SGHTA and CDR2 FQGTGA come from the germline V gene. Trimming pared 7 bases from V and 6 bases from J, leaving 15 bases between. The CDR3 is CASTVSPGDGYTF. The CDR3 coding sequence is TGTGCCAGCACCGTATCCCCCGGAGATGGCTACACCTTC.

This chain joins TRBV4-1 and TRBJ1-2, with a possible D match to TRBD1 (5 bases). V lost 8 bases to trimming and J lost 6 bases, with 16 bases between them. Per the germline V gene, CDR1 is MGHRA and CDR2 is YSYEKL. The CDR3 covers 13 residues. CDR3 sequence reads: CASGGGGRNGYTF. The DNA for the CDR3 is TGCGCCAGCGGGGGGGGGGGGAGGAATGGCTACACCTTC.

In its sample, this clonotype was seen a few times. V gene TRBV7-2 combines with J gene TRBJ2-5; 8 bases are a match to TRBD1. CDR1 SGHTA and CDR2 FQGNSA come from the germline V gene. Trimming cost V 4 bases and J 7 bases; bases outside gene matches: 8. CDR3 length: 14 amino acids. As DNA, the CDR3 is TGTGCCAGCAGCTGGGGACAGGTTTGGGGGACCCAGTACTTC. It translates to CASSWGQVWGTQYF.

The V gene is TRBV20-1, the J gene TRBJ2-1; D uncertain. Germline CDR1 is DFQATT and CDR2 is SNEGSKA (reference sequence). This CDR3 comprises 12 residues. V shed 3 bases and J shed 10 bases, with 13 bases lying between them. The CDR3 DNA reads as TGCAGTGCTAGTCTCGGGCCAAACGAGCAGTTCTTC. Residues: CSASLGPNEQFF.

The V and J genes are TRBV6-1 and TRBJ2-1; 7 positions agree with TRBD2. Germline CDR1 reads MNHNS; CDR2 reads SASEGT. V dropped 2 bases and J dropped 4; count of bases not matched to a gene: 8. This CDR3 is built from 16 residues. The CDR3 spells CASSEMGGSWYNEQFF. The CDR3 DNA reads as TGTGCCAGCAGTGAAATGGGGGGGAGTTGGTACAATGAGCAGTTCTTC.

This chain's CDR3 is CASSLDPGVNEQFF. The CDR3 nucleotides are TGTGCCAGCAGCTTAGATCCGGGTGTAAACGAGCAGTTCTTC. The chain carries TRBV11-3 and TRBJ2-1; D is undetermined. CDR3 length: 14 residues. The V and J ends lost 0 bases and 10 bases respectively, with 13 bases between them. The germline gives CDR1 SGHNT, CDR2 YENEEA. Full variable domain (rest looked up from reference TRBV11-3 and TRBJ2-1): EAGVVQSPRYKIIEKKQPVAFWCNPISGHNTLYWYLQNLGQGPELLIRYENEEAVDDSQLPKDRFSAERLKGVDSTLKIQPAELGDSAVYLCASSLDPGVNEQFFGPGTRLTVL.

This clonotype was observed a handful of times. The gene calls are TRBV5-5 and TRBJ2-1; D might be TRBD1 or TRBD2, each matching 5 bases. Germline CDR1 SGHKS, CDR2 YYEKEE (reference sequence). V was pared by 7 bases and J by 8 bases, with 16 bases between. The CDR3 is 13 amino acids. This chain's CDR3 is CASASGTGDEQFF. CDR3 bases: TGTGCCAGCGCATCGGGGACCGGGGATGAGCAGTTCTTC.

This clonotype came up a few times. V is TRBV19 and J is TRBJ1-1; 8 nucleotides line up with TRBD1. Trimming cost V 4 bases and J 6 bases; bases outside gene matches: 7. The CDR3 covers 14 residues. Germline CDR1 LNHDA, CDR2 SQIVND (reference sequence). The CDR3 DNA sequence: TGTGCCAGTAGTACGGACAGGGTAGTCTCTGAAGCTTTCTTT. Translated, it gives CASSTDRVVSEAFF.

The chain has TRBV7-9 and TRBJ2-5; D is uncertain. The ends were cut back, 8 bases at V and 5 bases at J, with 21 bases in the middle. Looked up from germline, CDR1 is SEHNR and CDR2 is FQNEAQ (reference sequence). This CDR3 contains 15 residues. The CDR3 DNA follows: TGTGCCAGCTGCTCTACTGTGGGGTTTGGGGAGACCCAGTACTTC. Amino acid sequence: CASCSTVGFGETQYF.

This clonotype was observed a few times. The V call is TRBV6-1, the J call TRBJ2-7; TRBD1 matches at 9 bases. Trimming cost V 6 bases and J 6 bases; bases outside gene matches: 9. CDR1 and CDR2 (germline): MNHNS, SASEGT. This CDR3 contains 14 residues. The CDR3 DNA reads TGTGCCAGCAGCCGATCGCCGGGACAGGGCGAGCAGTACTTC. Translated, it gives CASSRSPGQGEQYF.

This clonotype has only a few counts. The chain is built from TRBV19 and TRBJ1-5; unclear D gene. The V gene's germline CDR1 is LNHDA and CDR2 SQIVND (reference sequence). V lost 3 bases and J lost 10, with 10 bases in between. The CDR3 has 12 residues. The chain's CDR3 is CASSIGSGPQHF. In DNA, the CDR3 is TGTGCCAGTAGTATTGGCTCCGGCCCCCAGCATTTT.

V usage is TRBV7-2 and J usage is TRBJ1-5, with no clear D. This CDR3 contains 14 residues. V was trimmed by 1 base and J by 6 bases, leaving 10 bases between them. CDR1 and CDR2 (germline): SGHTA, FQGNSA. The CDR3 protein is CASSLDVATQPQHF. The CDR3 bases are TGTGCCAGCAGCTTAGATGTAGCGACTCAGCCCCAGCATTTT.

This clonotype was seen only a few times. The chain recombines TRBV7-6 with TRBJ2-2; D perhaps matches TRBD1 (6 bases). Deletions cut 3 bases from V and 1 base from J, with 12 bases between. The germline V gene has CDR1 SGHVS and CDR2 FNYEAQ. The CDR3 consists of 16 residues. The chain's CDR3 is CASSLVPGQNTGELFF. DNA for the CDR3: TGTGCCAGCAGCTTGGTGCCGGGACAGAACACCGGGGAGCTGTTTTTT.

This clonotype was counted a few times. This chain connects TRBV7-9 to TRBJ2-3; D is perhaps TRBD1 (6 bases). Germline lookup yields CDR1 SEHNR and CDR2 FQNEAQ (reference sequence). Trimming left V 3 bases short and J 6 bases short, with 19 bases between. The CDR3 loop spans 16 amino acids. The CDR3 loop reads CASSFSPGQAKDTQYF. CDR3 nucleotide sequence: TGTGCCAGCAGCTTCTCACCGGGACAAGCAAAGGATACGCAGTATTTT.

This chain connects TRBV20-1 to TRBJ2-1; 9 nucleotides agree with TRBD2. Losses at the gene ends were 5 bases for V and 6 bases for J; bases not matched to a gene: 11. From germline, CDR1 is DFQATT and CDR2 SNEGSKA (reference sequence). The CDR3 extends over 15 amino acids. CDR3 in amino acids: CSAPPRTSGRNEQFF. DNA of the CDR3: TGCAGTGCTCCCCCGAGAACTAGCGGGCGCAATGAGCAGTTCTTC.

The CDR3 spells CASSSRQGALNTEAFF. CDR3 nucleotide sequence: TGTGCCAGCTCATCCAGACAGGGGGCCTTGAACACTGAAGCTTTCTTT. The chain employs TRBV18 and TRBJ1-1; 10 bases are shared with TRBD1. CDR1 is KGHSH and CDR2 is LQKENI in the germline V gene. This CDR3 has 16 residues. Unmatched junction bases numbered 6, after V lost 5 bases and J lost 0 bases.

In its sample, this clonotype was seen many times. J is TRBJ1-3 and V is TRBV5-4; a weak D match, TRBD1 (5 bases). Germline V gene data show CDR1 as SGHNT and CDR2 as YYREEE (reference sequence). The CDR3 is 16 residues long. Trimming took 0 bases from V and 4 from J, leaving 14 bases between them. The CDR3 spells CASSLVPGRRGNTIYF. CDR3 in DNA: TGTGCCAGCAGCTTGGTGCCAGGGCGAAGAGGAAACACCATATATTTT.

This clonotype showed up just a few times. The chain has TRBV7-9 and TRBJ1-5, with a tentative D call TRBD1 (6 bases). Germline V gene lookup returns CDR1 SEHNR and CDR2 FQNEAQ (reference sequence). The V and J ends lost 5 bases and 5 bases respectively, with 13 bases between them. This CDR3 comprises 14 residues. CDR3 bases: TGTGCCAGCAGCCAGTCGGGGGGCTATCAGCCCCAGCATTTT. Translation: CASSQSGGYQPQHF.

Only one count was recorded for this clonotype. This chain joins TRBV6-2 or TRBV6-3 and TRBJ2-1, with 7 positions matching TRBD2. This CDR3 is built from 13 residues. The J segment lost 5 bases and the V segment lost 6 bases, leaving 4 bases of the junction unmatched. Germline CDR1 MNHEY, CDR2 SVGEGT. The CDR3 DNA follows: TGTGCCAGCAGCGCGGGACTAAACAATGAGCAGTTCTTC. It encodes CASSAGLNNEQFF.